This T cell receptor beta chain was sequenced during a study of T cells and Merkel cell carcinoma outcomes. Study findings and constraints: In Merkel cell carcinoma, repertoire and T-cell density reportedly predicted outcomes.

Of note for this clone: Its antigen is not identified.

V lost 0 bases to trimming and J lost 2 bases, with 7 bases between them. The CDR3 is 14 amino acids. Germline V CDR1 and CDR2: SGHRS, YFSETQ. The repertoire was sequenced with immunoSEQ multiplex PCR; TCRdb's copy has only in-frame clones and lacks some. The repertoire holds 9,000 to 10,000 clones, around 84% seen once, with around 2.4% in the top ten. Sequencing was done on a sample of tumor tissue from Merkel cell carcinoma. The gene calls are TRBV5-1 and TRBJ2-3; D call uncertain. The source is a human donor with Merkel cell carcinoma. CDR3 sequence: CASSLEHPTDTQYF. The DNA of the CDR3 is TGCGCCAGCAGCTTGGAGCATCCCACAGATACGCAGTATTTT.